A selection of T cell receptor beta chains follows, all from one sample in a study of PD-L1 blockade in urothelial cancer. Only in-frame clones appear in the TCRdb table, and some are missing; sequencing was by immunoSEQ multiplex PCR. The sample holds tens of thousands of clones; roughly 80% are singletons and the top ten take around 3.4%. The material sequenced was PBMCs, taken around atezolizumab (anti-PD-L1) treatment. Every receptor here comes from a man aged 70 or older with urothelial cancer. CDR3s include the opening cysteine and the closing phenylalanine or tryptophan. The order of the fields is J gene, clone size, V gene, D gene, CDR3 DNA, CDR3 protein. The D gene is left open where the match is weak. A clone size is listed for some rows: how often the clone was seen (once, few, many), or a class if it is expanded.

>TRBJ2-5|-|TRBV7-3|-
TGTGCCAGCAGCTTAACAGGACAGAGTCAAGAGACCCAGTACTTC
CASSLTGQSQETQYF
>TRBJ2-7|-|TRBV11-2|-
TGTGCCAGCAGCTTACCCTTGGCACGGGACACTACCTACGAGCAGTACTTC
CASSLPLARDTTYEQYF
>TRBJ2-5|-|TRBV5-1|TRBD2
TGCGCCAGCAGCTTAAGGGGAGGGGAGGAGACCCAGTACTTC
CASSLRGGEETQYF
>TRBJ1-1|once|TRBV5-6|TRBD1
TGTGCCAGCAGCGGATCAGGGGGCGCTAACACTGAAGCTTTCTTT
CASSGSGGANTEAFF
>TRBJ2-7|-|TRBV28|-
TGTGCCAGCAGTCAAGGGGGTGGACAGATCTACGAGCAGTACTTC
CASSQGGGQIYEQYF
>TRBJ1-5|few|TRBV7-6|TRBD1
TGTGCCAGCAGCTTACACAGGGGAAGTTCTAGCAATCAGCCCCAGCATTTT
CASSLHRGSSSNQPQHF
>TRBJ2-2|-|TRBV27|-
TGTGCCAGCAGCAACCCCCTATGGGGCAGGGGGGCTAAAGTCACCGGGGAGCTGTTTTTT
CASSNPLWGRGAKVTGELFF
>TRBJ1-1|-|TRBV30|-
TGTGCCTGGAGGAGACAGGCGAACACTGAAGCTTTCTTT
CAWRRQANTEAFF
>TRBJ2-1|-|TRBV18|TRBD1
TGTGCCAGCTCACCGGGGCAGGGGGCTTACAATGAGCAGTTCTTC
CASSPGQGAYNEQFF
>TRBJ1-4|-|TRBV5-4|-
TGTGCCAGCAGCTTGGAAGGGGGTGCTAATGAAAAACTGTTTTTT
CASSLEGGANEKLFF
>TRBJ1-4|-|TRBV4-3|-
TGCGCCAGCAGCCAAGATTTGATGGATGGGGGCGGTAATGAAAAACTGTTTTTT
CASSQDLMDGGGNEKLFF
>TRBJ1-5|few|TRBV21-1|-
TGTGCCAGCAGCCGAGGAGGCAGCTATAGCAATCAGCCCCAGCATTTT
CASSRGGSYSNQPQHF
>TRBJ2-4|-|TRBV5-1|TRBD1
TGCGCCAGCAGCTCCGGACAGGGGGACAAAAACATTCAGTACTTC
CASSSGQGDKNIQYF
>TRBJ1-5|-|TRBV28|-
TGTGCCAGCAGACGACAGTTATATAGCAATCAGCCCCAGCATTTT
CASRRQLYSNQPQHF
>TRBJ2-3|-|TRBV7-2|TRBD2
TGTGCCAGCAGCTTAGCGCTATCAGCGGGATACACAGATACGCAGTATTTT
CASSLALSAGYTDTQYF
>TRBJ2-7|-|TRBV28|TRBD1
TGTGCCAGCAGTTCCACCCTTTGGACAGGGGTCACTTACGAGCAGTACTTC
CASSSTLWTGVTYEQYF
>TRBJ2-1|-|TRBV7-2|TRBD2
TGTGCCAGCAGTCCGGCGGGGGTCAACAATGAGCAGTTCTTC
CASSPAGVNNEQFF
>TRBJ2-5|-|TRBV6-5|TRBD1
TGTGCCAGCAGTCCCCGGGGACAGGGCAAAGAGACCCAGTACTTC
CASSPRGQGKETQYF
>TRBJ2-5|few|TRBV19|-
TGTGCCAGTAGTGCCTGGCCGGGAATCCAAGAGACCCAGTACTTC
CASSAWPGIQETQYF
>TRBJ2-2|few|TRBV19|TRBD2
TGTGCCACTCCGAAGGGACTAAACCAATACACCGGGGAGCTGTTTTTT
CATPKGLNQYTGELFF
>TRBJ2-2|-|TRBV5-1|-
TGCGCCAGCAGCTTAAGTCTAAACACCGGGGAGCTGTTTTTT
CASSLSLNTGELFF
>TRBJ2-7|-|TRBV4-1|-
TGCGCCAGCAGCCAAGATGATCTAGACTACGAGCAGTACTTC
CASSQDDLDYEQYF
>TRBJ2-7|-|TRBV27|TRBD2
TGTGCCAGCAGTTTAAAGTGGGAGGGTACCTACGAGCAGTACTTC
CASSLKWEGTYEQYF
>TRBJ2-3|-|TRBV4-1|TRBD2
TGCGCCAGCAGCCCAATTAGCGGGGGGACGGCAGATACGCAGTATTTT
CASSPISGGTADTQYF
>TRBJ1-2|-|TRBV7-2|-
TGTGCCAGCAGCTCGCGATGGGGGCCCTCGGGCTACACCTTC
CASSSRWGPSGYTF
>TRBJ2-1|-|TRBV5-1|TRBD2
TGCGCCAGCAGGGAGAGACTAGCGGGTAGCTCCTACAATGAGCAGTTCTTC
CASRERLAGSSYNEQFF
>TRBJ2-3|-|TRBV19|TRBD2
TGTGCCAGTAGTATAGCCCAGGGACTAGCGGGGGGCGATACGCAGTATTTT
CASSIAQGLAGGDTQYF
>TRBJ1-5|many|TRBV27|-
TGTGCCAGCAGTCCGGCGGGAGGGACACTTCGGCCCCAGCATTTT
CASSPAGGTLRPQHF